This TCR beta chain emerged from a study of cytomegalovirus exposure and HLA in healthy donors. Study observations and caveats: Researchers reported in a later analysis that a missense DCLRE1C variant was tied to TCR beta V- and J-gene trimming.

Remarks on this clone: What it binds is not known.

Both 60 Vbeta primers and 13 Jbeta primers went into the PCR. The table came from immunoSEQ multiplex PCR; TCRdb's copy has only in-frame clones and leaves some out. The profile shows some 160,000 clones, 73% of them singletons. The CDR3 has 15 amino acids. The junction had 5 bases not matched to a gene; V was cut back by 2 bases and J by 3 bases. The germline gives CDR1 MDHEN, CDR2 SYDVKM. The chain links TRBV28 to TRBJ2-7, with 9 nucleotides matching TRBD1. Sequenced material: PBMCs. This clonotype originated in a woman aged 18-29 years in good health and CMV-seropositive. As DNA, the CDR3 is TGTGCCAGCAGTTTAGCCAAGGGACAGGGCTACGAGCAGTACTTC. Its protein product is CASSLAKGQGYEQYF.